The clone carrying this T cell receptor beta chain was found many times. The antigen is undetermined. Unique molecular identifiers were present on cDNA, and template switching added a universal primer site. Via MiXCR, TCRdb re-called the 5' RACE reads, giving one row per CDR3 protein. The sample contains 700,000 or so distinct CDR3 sequences, about 9.4% of which appear only once. CDR1 and CDR2 from the germline V gene are SNHLY and FYNNEI. V was shortened by 1 base and J by 5 bases, with 6 bases between the two germline ends. The CDR3 length is 12 residues. This sample is drawn from a study of identical twins. Findings of the study overall: With monozygotic twins, out-of-frame TCR alpha sharing exceeded what models estimated. Abundant beta clonotypes from cord blood had fewer insertions, unlike memory repertoires, which showed none.

The data also belong to a second study, concerning yellow fever vaccine responses in identical twins. Turning to that study: In identical twins, vaccine T cell responses appeared partly shared and partly individual.

The TCR comes from a woman aged 18-29 years in good health. The genes are TRBV2 and TRBJ2-7, with TRBD1 as a possible D gene (5 bases). The sample was PBMCs. CDR3 loop: CASSEDRNEQYF. As DNA, the CDR3 is TGTGCCAGCAGTGAAGACAGGAACGAGCAGTACTTC.